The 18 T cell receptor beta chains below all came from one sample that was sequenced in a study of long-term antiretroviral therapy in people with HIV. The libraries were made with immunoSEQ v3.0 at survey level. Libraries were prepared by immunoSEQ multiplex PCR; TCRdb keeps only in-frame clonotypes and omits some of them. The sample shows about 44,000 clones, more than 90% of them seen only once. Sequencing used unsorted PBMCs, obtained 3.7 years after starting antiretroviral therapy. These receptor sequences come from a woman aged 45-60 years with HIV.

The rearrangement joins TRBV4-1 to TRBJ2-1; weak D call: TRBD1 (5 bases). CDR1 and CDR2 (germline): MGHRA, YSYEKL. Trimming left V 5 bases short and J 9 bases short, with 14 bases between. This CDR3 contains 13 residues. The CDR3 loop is CASSETSRGEQFF. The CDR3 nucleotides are TGCGCCAGCAGCGAGACCTCTAGGGGTGAGCAGTTCTTC.

CDR3 DNA: TGTGCCAGTTCCCGGACAGGGGGCAGGGAGACCCAGTACTTC. Protein sequence: CASSRTGGRETQYF. The chain is built from TRBV19 and TRBJ2-5, with 11 bases identical to TRBD1. The germline gives CDR1 LNHDA, CDR2 SQIVND (reference sequence). The CDR3 is made up of 14 amino acids. V dropped 8 bases and J dropped 5; count of bases not matched to a gene: 7.

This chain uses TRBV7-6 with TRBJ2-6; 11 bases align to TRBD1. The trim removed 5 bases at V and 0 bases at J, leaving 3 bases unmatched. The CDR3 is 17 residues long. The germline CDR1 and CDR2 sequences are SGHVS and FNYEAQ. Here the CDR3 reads CASSRDRGNSGANVLTF. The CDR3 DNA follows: TGTGCCAGCAGCAGGGACAGGGGGAACTCTGGGGCCAACGTCCTGACTTTC.

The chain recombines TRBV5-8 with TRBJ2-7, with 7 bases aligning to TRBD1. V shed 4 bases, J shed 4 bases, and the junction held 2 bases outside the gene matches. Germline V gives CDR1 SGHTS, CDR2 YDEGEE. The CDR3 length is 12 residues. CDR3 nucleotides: TGTGCCAGCAGCCAGACAGGGTACGAGCAGTACTTC. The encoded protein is CASSQTGYEQYF.

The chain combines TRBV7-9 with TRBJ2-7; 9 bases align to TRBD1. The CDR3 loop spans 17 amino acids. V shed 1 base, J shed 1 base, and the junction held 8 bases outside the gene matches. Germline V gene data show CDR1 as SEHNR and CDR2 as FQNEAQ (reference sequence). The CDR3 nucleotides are TGTGCCAGCAGCTTAGGCCCTGGGACAGGGACTTCCTACGAGCAGTACTTC. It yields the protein CASSLGPGTGTSYEQYF. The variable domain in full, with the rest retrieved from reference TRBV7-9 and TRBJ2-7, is DTGVSQNPRHKITKRGQNVTFRCDPISEHNRLYWYRQTLGQGPEFLTYFQNEAQLEKSRLLSDRFSAERPKGSFSTLEIQRTEQGDSAMYLCASSLGPGTGTSYEQYFGPGTRLTVT.

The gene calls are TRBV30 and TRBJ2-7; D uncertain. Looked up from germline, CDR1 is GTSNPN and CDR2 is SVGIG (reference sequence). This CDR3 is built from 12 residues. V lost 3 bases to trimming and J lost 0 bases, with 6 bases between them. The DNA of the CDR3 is TGTGCCTGGAGGTCAGGCTCCTACGAGCAGTACTTC. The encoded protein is CAWRSGSYEQYF. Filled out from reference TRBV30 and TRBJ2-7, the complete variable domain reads SQTIHQWPATLVQPVGSPLSLECTVEGTSNPNLYWYRQAAGRGLQLLFYSVGIGQISSEVPQNLSASRPQDRQFILSSKKLLLSDSGFYLCAWRSGSYEQYFGPGTRLTVT.

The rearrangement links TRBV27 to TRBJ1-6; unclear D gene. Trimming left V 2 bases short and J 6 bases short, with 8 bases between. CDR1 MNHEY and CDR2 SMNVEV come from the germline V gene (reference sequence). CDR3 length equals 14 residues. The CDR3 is CASSLRRLNSPLHF. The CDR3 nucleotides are TGTGCCAGCAGTTTACGACGGCTTAATTCACCCCTCCACTTT.

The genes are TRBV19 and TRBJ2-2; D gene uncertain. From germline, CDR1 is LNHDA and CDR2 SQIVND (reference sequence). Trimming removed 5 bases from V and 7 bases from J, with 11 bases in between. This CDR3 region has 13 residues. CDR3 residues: CASSPRLGGELFF. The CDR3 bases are TGTGCCAGTAGTCCTCGACTTGGCGGGGAGCTGTTTTTT.

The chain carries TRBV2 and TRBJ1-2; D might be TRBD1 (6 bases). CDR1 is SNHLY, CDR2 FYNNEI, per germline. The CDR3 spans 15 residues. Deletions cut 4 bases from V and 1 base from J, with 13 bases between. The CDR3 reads CASSGGGLGNYGYTF. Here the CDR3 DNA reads TGTGCCAGCAGTGGGGGGGGGCTCGGTAACTATGGCTACACCTTC.

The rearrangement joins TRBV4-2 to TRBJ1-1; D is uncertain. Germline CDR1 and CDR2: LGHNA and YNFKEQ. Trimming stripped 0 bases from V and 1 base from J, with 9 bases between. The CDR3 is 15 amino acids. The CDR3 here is CASSQEVFRNTEAFF. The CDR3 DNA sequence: TGTGCCAGCAGCCAAGAAGTTTTCAGGAACACTGAAGCTTTCTTT.

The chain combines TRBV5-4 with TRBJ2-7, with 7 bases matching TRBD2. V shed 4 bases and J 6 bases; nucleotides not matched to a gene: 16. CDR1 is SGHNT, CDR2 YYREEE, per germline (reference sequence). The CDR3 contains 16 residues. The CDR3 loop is CASSVGSQGLRGEQYF. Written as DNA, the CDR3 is TGTGCCAGCAGCGTAGGATCCCAGGGACTACGTGGCGAGCAGTACTTC.

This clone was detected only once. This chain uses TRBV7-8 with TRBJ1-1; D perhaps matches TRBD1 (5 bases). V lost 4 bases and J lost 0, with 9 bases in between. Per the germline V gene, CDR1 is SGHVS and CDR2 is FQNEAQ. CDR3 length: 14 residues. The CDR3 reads CASSYTGVNTEAFF. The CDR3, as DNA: TGTGCCAGCAGCTATACAGGAGTGAACACTGAAGCTTTCTTT.

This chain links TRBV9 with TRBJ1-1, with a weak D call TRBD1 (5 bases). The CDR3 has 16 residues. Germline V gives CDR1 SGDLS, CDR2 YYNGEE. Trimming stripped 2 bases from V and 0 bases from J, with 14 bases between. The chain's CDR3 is CASSVGLGDMNTEAFF. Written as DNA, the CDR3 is TGTGCCAGCAGCGTGGGGCTTGGGGATATGAACACTGAAGCTTTCTTT. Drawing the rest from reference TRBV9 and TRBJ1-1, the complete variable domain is DSGVTQTPKHLITATGQRVTLRCSPRSGDLSVYWYQQSLDQGLQFLIQYYNGEERAKGNILERFSAQQFPDLHSELNLSSLELGDSALYFCASSVGLGDMNTEAFFGQGTRLTVV.

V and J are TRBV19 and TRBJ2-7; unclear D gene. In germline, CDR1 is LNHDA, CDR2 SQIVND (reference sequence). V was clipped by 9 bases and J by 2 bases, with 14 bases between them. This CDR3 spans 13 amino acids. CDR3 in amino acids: CARPLNITYEQYF. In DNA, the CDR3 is TGTGCCAGACCTTTGAACATAACCTACGAGCAGTACTTC.

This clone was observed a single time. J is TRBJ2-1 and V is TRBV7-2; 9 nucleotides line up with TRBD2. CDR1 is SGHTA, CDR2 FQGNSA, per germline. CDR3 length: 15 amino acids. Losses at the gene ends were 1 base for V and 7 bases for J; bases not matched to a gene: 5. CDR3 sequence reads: CASSLETSGDNEQFF. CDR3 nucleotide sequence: TGTGCCAGCAGCTTAGAGACTAGCGGTGATAATGAGCAGTTCTTC.

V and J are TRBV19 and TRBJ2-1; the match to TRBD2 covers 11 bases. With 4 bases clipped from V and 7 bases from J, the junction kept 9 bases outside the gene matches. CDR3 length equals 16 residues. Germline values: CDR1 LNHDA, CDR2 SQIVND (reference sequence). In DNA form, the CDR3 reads TGTGCCAGTAGTACAGTAGCGGGGGGGCCTGGGAATGAGCAGTTCTTC. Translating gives CASSTVAGGPGNEQFF.

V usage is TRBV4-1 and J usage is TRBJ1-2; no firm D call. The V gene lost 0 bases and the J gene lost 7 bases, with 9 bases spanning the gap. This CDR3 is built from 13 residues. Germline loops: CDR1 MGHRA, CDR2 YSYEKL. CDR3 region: CASSQDGKSGYTF. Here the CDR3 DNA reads TGCGCCAGCAGCCAAGATGGGAAGAGTGGCTACACCTTC.

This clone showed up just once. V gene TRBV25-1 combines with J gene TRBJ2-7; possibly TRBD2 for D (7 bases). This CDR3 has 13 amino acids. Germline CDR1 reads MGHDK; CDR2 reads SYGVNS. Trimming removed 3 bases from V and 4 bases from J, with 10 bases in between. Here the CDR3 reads CASSEGGGYEQYF. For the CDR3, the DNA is TGTGCCAGCAGTGAGGGAGGGGGTTACGAGCAGTACTTC.